This TCR beta chain comes out of a study of Graves' ophthalmopathy and Graves' hyperthyroidism. Beta-chain TCR CDR3 regions were amplified from RNA transcripts. First-round RT-PCR employed HTBI primers, with a second-round multiplex PCR after it. TCRdb fed the multiplex PCR reads into MiXCR, producing one record per CDR3 protein. In the table there are 450,000 or so distinct CDR3 sequences, about 15% of which are singletons. Between the trimmed V and J ends, which lost 4 bases and 2 bases, there was a span of 14 bases. This CDR3 spans 15 amino acids. Germline CDR1 and CDR2: KGHDR and SFDVKD. The chain recombines TRBV24-1 with TRBJ2-7, with D possibly being TRBD1 (5 bases). Source material: blood. The clonotype comes from a young woman with Graves' ophthalmopathy. CDR3: CATSDPRTTTYEQYF. The CDR3 nucleotides are TGTGCCACCAGTGACCCTCGGACAACCACCTACGAGCAGTACTTC.